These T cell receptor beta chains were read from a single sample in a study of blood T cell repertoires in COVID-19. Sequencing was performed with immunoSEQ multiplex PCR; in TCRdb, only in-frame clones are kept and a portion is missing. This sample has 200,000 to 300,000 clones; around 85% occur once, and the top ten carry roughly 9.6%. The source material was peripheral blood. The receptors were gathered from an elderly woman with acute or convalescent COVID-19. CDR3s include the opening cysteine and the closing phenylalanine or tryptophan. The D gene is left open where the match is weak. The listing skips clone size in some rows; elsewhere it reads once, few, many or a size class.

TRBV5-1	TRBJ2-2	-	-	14	TGCGCCAGCAACGATTTGGCGGGCACCGGGGAGCTGTTTTTT	CASNDLAGTGELFF
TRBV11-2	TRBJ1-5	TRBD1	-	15	TGTGCCAGCAGCTTAGATCAGGGGGGAGGCCAGCCCCAGCATTTT	CASSLDQGGGQPQHF
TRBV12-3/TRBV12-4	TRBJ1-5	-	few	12	TGTGCCAGCAGTTTTTGGGGAGAGCCCCAGCATTTT	CASSFWGEPQHF
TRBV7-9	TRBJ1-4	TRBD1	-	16	TGTGCCAGCAGCATCGGACAGGGAGCAACTAATGAAAAACTGTTTTTT	CASSIGQGATNEKLFF
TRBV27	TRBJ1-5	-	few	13	TGTGCCAGCAGTTTACGAGGCAATCAGCCCCAGCATTTT	CASSLRGNQPQHF
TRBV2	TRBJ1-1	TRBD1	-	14	TGTGCCAGCAGTTCTAGGACAGGGCTTGCTGAAGCTTTCTTT	CASSSRTGLAEAFF
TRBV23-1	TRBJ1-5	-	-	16	TGCGCCAGCCTGAATCGGGGGGCGTCTAGCAATCAGCCCCAGCATTTT	CASLNRGASSNQPQHF
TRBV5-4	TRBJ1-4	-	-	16	TGTGCCAGCAGCTTGGCCGGGGGTGGTGGTAATGAAAAACTGTTTTTT	CASSLAGGGGNEKLFF
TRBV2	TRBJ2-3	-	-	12	TGTGCCAGCAGTGGAGGTTCCGATACGCAGTATTTT	CASSGGSDTQYF
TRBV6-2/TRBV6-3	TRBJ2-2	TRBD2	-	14	TGTGCCAGCAGCCACGGACTAGTCCCCGGGGAGCTGTTTTTT	CASSHGLVPGELFF
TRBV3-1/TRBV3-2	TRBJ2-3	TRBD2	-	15	TGTGCCAGCAGCCTGGGACTAGCGGCCTCAGATACGCAGTATTTT	CASSLGLAASDTQYF
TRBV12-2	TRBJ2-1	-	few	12	TGTGCAAGTCGCTTATGGCACAATGAGCAGTTCTTC	CASRLWHNEQFF
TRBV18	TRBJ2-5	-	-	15	TGTGCCAGCTCACCAAGCCAGGCATTCCAAGAGACCCAGTACTTC	CASSPSQAFQETQYF
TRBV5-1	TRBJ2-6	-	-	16	TGCGCCAGCAGCTTGTTAGCCAGCTCTGGGGCCAACGTCCTGACTTTC	CASSLLASSGANVLTF
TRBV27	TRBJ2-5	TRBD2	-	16	TGTGCCAGCAGTTCCTCGACTAGCGGGGGTCAAGAGACCCAGTACTTC	CASSSSTSGGQETQYF
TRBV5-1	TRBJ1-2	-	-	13	TGCGCCAGCAGCTTGGCCAGGGGAGATGGCTACACCTTC	CASSLARGDGYTF
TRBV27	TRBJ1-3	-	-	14	TGTGCCAGCAGAGACAGATACCCTGGAAACACCATATATTTT	CASRDRYPGNTIYF
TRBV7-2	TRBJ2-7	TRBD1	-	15	TGTGCCAGCAGCTCTCCGGACAGGGGGTCCTACGAGCAGTACTTC	CASSSPDRGSYEQYF
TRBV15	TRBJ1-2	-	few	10	TGTGCCACCCCGAGTTATGGCTACACCTTC	CATPSYGYTF
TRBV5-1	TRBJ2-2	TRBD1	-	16	TGCGCCAGCAGCTTGGCCGGGACAGCGAACACCGGGGAGCTGTTTTTT	CASSLAGTANTGELFF
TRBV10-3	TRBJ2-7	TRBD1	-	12	TGTGCCATCACTGGACAGGGACACGAGCAGTACTTC	CAITGQGHEQYF
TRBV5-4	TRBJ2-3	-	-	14	TGTGCCAGCAGCTTAATGGCAGATGGAGATACGCAGTATTTT	CASSLMADGDTQYF
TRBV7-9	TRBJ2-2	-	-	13	TGTGCCAGCAGCTCCCAGGCCGGGACATCACTGTTTTTT	CASSSQAGTSLFF
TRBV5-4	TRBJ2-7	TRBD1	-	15	TGTGCCAGCAGCCAAGGACAGGGGACCTCCTACGAGCAGTACTTC	CASSQGQGTSYEQYF
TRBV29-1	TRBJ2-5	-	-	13	TGCAGCGTGGCAGGGGGGCAAGGGGAGACCCAGTACTTC	CSVAGGQGETQYF
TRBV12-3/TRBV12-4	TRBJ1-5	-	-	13	TGTGCCAGCAGCCGGGTGGGCAATCAGCCCCAGCATTTT	CASSRVGNQPQHF
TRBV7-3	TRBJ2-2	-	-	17	TGTGCCAGCAGCTTAACGGGAGGGGGGATCGGCACCGGGGAGCTGTTTTTT	CASSLTGGGIGTGELFF
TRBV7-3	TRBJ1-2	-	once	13	TGTGCCAGCAGCCCCTCAGGAGGTAGTGGCTACACCTTC	CASSPSGGSGYTF
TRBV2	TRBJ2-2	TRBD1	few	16	TGTGCCAGCAGTCCAGGGACAGGGATAAACACCGGGGAGCTGTTTTTT	CASSPGTGINTGELFF
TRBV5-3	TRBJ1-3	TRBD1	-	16	TGTGCCAGAAGCGACCGGGACAGGGGGGCAGGAAACACCATATATTTT	CARSDRDRGAGNTIYF
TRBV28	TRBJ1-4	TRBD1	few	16	TGTGCCAGCAGTCGGACAGGGGTGACAACTAATGAAAAACTGTTTTTT	CASSRTGVTTNEKLFF
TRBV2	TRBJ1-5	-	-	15	TGTGCCAGCAGTGCCGGACAAGGACGCAATCAGCCCCAGCATTTT	CASSAGQGRNQPQHF
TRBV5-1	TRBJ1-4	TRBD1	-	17	TGCGCCAGCAGCTTGGGACAGGGGGCGCTGGGTCTCGAAAAACTGTTTTTT	CASSLGQGALGLEKLFF
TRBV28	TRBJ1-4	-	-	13	TGTGCCTGTAAAGACAGAACTAATGAAAAACTGTTTTTT	CACKDRTNEKLFF
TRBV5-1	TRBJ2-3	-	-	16	TGCGCCAGCAGCCCCCAATACGCGGGCCCCACAGATACGCAGTATTTT	CASSPQYAGPTDTQYF
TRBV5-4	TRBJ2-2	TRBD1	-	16	TGTGCCAGCAGACCCAGTGGACAGGGGTTTGCCGGGGAGCTGTTTTTT	CASRPSGQGFAGELFF
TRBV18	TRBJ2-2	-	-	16	TGTGCCAGCTCATTTATGGCCCCGATTAACACCGGGGAGCTGTTTTTT	CASSFMAPINTGELFF
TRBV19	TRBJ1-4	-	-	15	TGTGCCAGTAGTATAGACAGCGCAACTAATGAAAAACTGTTTTTT	CASSIDSATNEKLFF
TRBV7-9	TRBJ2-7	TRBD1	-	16	TGTGCCAGCAGCTTGGGGACAGGGGCTCCCTCCTACGAGCAGTACTTC	CASSLGTGAPSYEQYF
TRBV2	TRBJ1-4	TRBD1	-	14	TGTGCCAGCAGCCGACAGGGTCTGAATGAAAAACTGTTTTTT	CASSRQGLNEKLFF
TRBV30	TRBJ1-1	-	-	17	TGTGCCTGGAGTAGGGTAGGGACAATGAAAGGGAACACTGAAGCTTTCTTT	CAWSRVGTMKGNTEAFF
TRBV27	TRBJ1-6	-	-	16	TGTGCCAGCAGTCCACCCGGGGGATTCTATAATTCACCCCTCCACTTT	CASSPPGGFYNSPLHF
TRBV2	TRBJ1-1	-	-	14	TGTGCCAGCAGTGGTCGGGGGGGTGTCACTGAAGCTTTCTTT	CASSGRGGVTEAFF
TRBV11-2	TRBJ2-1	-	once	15	TGTGCCAGCAGCTCTGGGCAGGGCTCCTACAATGAGCAGTTCTTC	CASSSGQGSYNEQFF
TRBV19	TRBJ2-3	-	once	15	TGTGCCAGTAGGCGTCGGGGGGCCAACACAGATACGCAGTATTTT	CASRRRGANTDTQYF